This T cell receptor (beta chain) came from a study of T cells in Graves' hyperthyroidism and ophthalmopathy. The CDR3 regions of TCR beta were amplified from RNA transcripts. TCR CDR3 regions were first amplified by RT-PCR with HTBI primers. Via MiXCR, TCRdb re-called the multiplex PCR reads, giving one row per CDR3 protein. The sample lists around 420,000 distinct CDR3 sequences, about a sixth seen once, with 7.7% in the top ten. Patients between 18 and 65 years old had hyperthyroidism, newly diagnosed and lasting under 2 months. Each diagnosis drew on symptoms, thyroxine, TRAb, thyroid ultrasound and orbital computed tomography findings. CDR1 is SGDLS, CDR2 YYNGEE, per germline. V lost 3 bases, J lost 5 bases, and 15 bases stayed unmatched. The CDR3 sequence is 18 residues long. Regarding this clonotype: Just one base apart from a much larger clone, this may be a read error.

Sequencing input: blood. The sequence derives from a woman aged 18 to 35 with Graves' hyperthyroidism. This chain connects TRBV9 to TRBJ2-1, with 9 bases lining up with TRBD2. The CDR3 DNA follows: TGTGCCAGCAGCGCGCTTAGCGGGGGTACACAGCGTGACAATGAGCAGTTCTTC. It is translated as CASSALSGGTQRDNEQFF.